This TCR beta chain was sequenced for a study of shared clonotypes between healthy human individuals. Overall study results and limits: Naive subsets tended to show greater estimated richness than memory subsets.

J gave up 2 bases and V 5 bases, and 15 bases lay outside the gene matches. The CDR3 is made up of 17 amino acids. Germline CDR1 and CDR2: GTSNPN and SVGIG (reference sequence). Researchers divided each subset's genomic DNA evenly across several immunoSEQ plates. Sequencing used immunoSEQ multiplex PCR; TCRdb keeps in-frame clones, though not all of them. The repertoire has roughly 200,000 clones, roughly 70% of them found once; the top ten carry 8.5% to 12%. Healthy HIV-negative adults with no recent acute infections or vaccinations were recruited as donors. Concerning this clone itself: Its cognate antigen is unknown. One base away lies a much larger clone, so this may be a sequencing read error.

The chain recombines TRBV30 with TRBJ2-3; 8 bases line up with TRBD1. Source material: memory CD4+ T cells sorted from blood. Subset described: CD45RA-negative fraction. The sequence was collected from a young man in good health. DNA for the CDR3: TGTGCCTGGGGCCCCCTCCCTGGACAGGGTGCCACAGATACGCAGTATTTT. Protein product: CAWGPLPGQGATDTQYF.